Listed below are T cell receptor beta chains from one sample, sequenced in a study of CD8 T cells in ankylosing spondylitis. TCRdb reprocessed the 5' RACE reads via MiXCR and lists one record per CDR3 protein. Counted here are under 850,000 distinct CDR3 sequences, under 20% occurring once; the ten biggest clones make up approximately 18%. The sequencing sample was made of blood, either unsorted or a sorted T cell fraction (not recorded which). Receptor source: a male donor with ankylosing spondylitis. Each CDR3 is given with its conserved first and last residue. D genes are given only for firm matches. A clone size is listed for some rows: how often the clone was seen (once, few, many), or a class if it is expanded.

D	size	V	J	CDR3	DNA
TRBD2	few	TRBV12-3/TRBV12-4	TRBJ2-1	CASSIAGGLYNEQFF	TGTGCCAGCAGTATAGCGGGAGGGCTCTACAATGAGCAGTTCTTC
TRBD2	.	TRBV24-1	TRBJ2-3	CATSDWTSGGSTDTQYF	TGTGCCACCAGTGATTGGACTAGCGGGGGAAGCACAGATACGCAGTATTTT
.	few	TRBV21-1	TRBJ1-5	CASSKLGQSNQPQHF	TGTGCCAGCAGCAAACTGGGACAGAGCAATCAGCCCCAGCATTTT
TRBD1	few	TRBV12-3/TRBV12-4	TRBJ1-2	CASSYRTGATSAYGYTF	TGTGCCAGCAGCTACCGGACAGGGGCCACATCGGCATATGGCTACACCTTC
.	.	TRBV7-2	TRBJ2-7	CASRPTGTGVWKQYF	TGTGCCAGCAGACCTACCGGGACTGGGGTTTGGAAGCAGTACTTC
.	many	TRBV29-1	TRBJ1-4	CSALTSGEKLFF	TGCAGCGCCTTAACCAGCGGCGAAAAACTGTTTTTT
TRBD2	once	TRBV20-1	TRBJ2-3	CSASRLADTDTQYF	TGCAGTGCTAGTCGGCTAGCGGACACAGATACGCAGTATTTT
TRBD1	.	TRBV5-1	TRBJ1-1	CASSSIGQGSVAFF	TGCGCCAGCAGTTCTATAGGACAGGGTTCTGTAGCTTTCTTT
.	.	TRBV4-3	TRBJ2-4	CASSHDRDAIQYF	TGCGCCAGCAGCCATGACAGAGATGCAATTCAGTACTTC
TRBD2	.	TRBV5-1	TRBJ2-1	CASSLGAGGGDEQFF	TGCGCCAGCAGCTTGGGGGCCGGGGGGGGCGATGAGCAGTTCTTC
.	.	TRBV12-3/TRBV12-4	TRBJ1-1	CASSLATNPEAFF	TGTGCCAGCAGTTTGGCGACGAACCCTGAAGCTTTCTTT
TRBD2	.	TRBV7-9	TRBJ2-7	CASSFVTSGRYEQYF	TGTGCCAGCAGCTTCGTGACTAGCGGGAGATACGAGCAGTACTTC
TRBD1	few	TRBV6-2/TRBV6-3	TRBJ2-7	CASRAGTGRGEQYF	TGTGCCAGCAGGGCCGGGACAGGTAGGGGGGAGCAGTACTTC
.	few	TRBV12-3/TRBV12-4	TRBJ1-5	CASSDPGDSNQPQHF	TGTGCCAGCAGCGATCCCGGGGACAGCAATCAGCCCCAGCATTTT
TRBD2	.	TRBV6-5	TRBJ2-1	CASSYKAGVNEQFF	TGTGCCAGCAGTTACAAGGCGGGGGTCAATGAGCAGTTCTTC
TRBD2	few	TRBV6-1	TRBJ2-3	CASSSTSRGTDTQYF	TGTGCCAGCAGCTCGACTAGCAGGGGCACAGATACGCAGTATTTT
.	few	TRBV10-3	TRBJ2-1	CAISDLRGEYNEQFF	TGTGCCATCAGTGATCTAAGGGGTGAATACAATGAGCAGTTCTTC
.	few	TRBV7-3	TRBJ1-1	CASSLIGAGTEAFF	TGTGCCAGCAGCTTAATAGGGGCCGGGACTGAAGCTTTCTTT